The entry that follows covers one TCR beta chain sequence. Assay used: immunoSEQ multiplex PCR; TCRdb lists only in-frame clones, some missing. The sample comprises around 300,000 clones, 88% of which are singletons, and approximately 1% rests with the top ten. The CDR3 totals 15 residues. V was shortened by 3 bases and J by 2 bases, with 14 bases between the two germline ends. Germline loops: CDR1 SGDLS, CDR2 YYNGEE. The data derive from a study of blood T cell repertoires in COVID-19. This clonotype originated in a woman aged 25 to 39 who had recovered from COVID-19. This chain joins TRBV9 and TRBJ2-5, with D unresolved. The sequencing input was PBMCs or T cells enriched from blood (not recorded which). The CDR3 reads CASSESERPQETQYF. In nucleotides, the CDR3 is TGTGCCAGCAGCGAAAGCGAGAGGCCACAAGAGACCCAGTACTTC.